The sample holds many counts of the clone carrying this TCR beta chain. Its antigen is unidentified. This sample stems from a study of CD8 T cells in ankylosing spondylitis. Germline V gene lookup returns CDR1 DFQATT and CDR2 SNEGSKA (reference sequence). Trimming shortened V by 1 base and J by 4 bases, and 10 bases separated the two germline ends. The CDR3 loop spans 13 amino acids. Overall study findings and caveats: Disease-linked clones were reportedly significantly enriched in matched ankylosing spondylitis synovial fluid. Clones linked to disease, bearing a CD8+ phenotype, were relatively rare in peripheral blood. A TCR beta motif made of several highly homologous variants seemed typical of ankylosing spondylitis blood.

Generation of TCR beta libraries employed quantitative 5'-RACE incorporating molecular barcodes. MiXCR, applied by TCRdb to the 5' RACE reads, yields one record per CDR3 protein. This sample has around 770,000 distinct CDR3 sequences, with approximately 12% found just once. The origin of this receptor is a male donor with ankylosing spondylitis. Material: blood, either unsorted or a sorted T cell fraction (not recorded which). V gene TRBV20-1 combines with J gene TRBJ2-5; a weak D match, TRBD1 (6 bases). The CDR3 here is CSARVPGVETQYF. As DNA, the CDR3 is TGCAGTGCTAGAGTGCCAGGGGTAGAGACCCAGTACTTC.